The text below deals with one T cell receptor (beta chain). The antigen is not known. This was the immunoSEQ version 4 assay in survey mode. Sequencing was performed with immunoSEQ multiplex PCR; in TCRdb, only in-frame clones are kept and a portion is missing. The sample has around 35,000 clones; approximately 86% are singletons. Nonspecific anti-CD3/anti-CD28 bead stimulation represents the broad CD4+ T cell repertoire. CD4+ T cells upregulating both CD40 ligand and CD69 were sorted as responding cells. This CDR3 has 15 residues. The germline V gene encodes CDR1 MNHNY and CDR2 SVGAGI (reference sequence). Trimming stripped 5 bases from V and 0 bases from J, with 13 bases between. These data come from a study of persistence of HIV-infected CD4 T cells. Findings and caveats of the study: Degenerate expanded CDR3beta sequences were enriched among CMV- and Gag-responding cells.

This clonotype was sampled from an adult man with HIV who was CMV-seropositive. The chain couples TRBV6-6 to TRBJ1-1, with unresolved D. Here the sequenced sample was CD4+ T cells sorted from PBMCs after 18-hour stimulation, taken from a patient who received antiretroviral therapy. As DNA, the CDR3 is TGTGCCAGCAGTCCTCGGGGAGACATGAACACTGAAGCTTTCTTT. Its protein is CASSPRGDMNTEAFF.